The present T cell receptor beta chain was sequenced within a study of blood T cell repertoires in COVID-19. The table came from immunoSEQ multiplex PCR; TCRdb's copy has only in-frame clones and leaves some out. The repertoire consists of over 150,000 clones, with 76% occurring once and the leading ten covering about 3.8%. The sequenced material came from peripheral blood. This TCR came from a woman aged 80 or over with acute or convalescent COVID-19.

The CDR3 DNA reads TGTGCCAGCATAGGACAGGGGAACACTGAAGCTTTCTTT. This gives the protein CASIGQGNTEAFF. The rearrangement links TRBV2 to TRBJ1-1; 8 positions match TRBD1. Germline values: CDR1 SNHLY, CDR2 FYNNEI. The CDR3 spans 13 residues. Trimming removed 7 bases from V and 1 base from J; junction bases left unmatched: 2. Looking up the rest from reference TRBV2 and TRBJ1-1 gives the full variable domain: EPEVTQTPSHQVTQMGQEVILRCVPISNHLYFYWYRQILGQKVEFLVSFYNNEISEKSEIFDDQFSVERPDGSNFTLKIRSTKLEDSAMYFCASIGQGNTEAFFGQGTRLTVV.